This T cell receptor beta chain is drawn from a study of T cell responses to AZD1222 COVID-19 vaccine. The CDR3 length is 15 residues. Germline lookup yields CDR1 LGHNA and CDR2 YNFKEQ. With 0 bases removed from V and 7 bases from J, the gap between germline ends came to 15 bases. TCRdb keeps only in-frame clones here, not all; method: immunoSEQ multiplex PCR. The table shows under 150,000 clones, with 85% to 95% occurring only once. The origin of this receptor is an adult who received the AZD1222 COVID-19 vaccine. The chain uses TRBV4-2 and TRBJ1-1; D is perhaps TRBD1 (5 bases). The sample here was peripheral blood, taken 28 days after the second AZD1222 dose. The CDR3 reads CASSQDRDPRGEAFF. The CDR3 DNA is TGTGCCAGCAGCCAAGACCGGGACCCAAGAGGTGAAGCTTTCTTT.